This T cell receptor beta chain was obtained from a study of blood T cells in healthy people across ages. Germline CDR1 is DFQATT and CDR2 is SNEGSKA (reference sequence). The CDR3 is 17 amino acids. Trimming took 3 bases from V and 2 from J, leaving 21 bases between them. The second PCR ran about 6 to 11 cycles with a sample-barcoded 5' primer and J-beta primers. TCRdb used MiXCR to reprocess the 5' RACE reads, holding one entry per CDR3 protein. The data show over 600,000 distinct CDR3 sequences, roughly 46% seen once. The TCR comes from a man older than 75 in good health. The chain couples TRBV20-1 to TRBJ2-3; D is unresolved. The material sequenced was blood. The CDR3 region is CSARPLTGVSLTDTQYF. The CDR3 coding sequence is TGCAGTGCTAGGCCCCTTACTGGCGTTTCTCTCACAGATACGCAGTATTTT.